This T cell receptor (beta chain) appears in the sequencing data of a study of CD8 T cells in ankylosing spondylitis. J gave up 1 base and V 6 bases, and 10 bases lay outside the gene matches. The CDR3 loop spans 16 amino acids. CDR1 is SGHAT, CDR2 FQNNGV, per germline. Quantitative 5'-RACE was performed with molecular barcodes, and it yielded the TCR beta libraries. Via MiXCR, TCRdb re-called the 5' RACE reads, giving one row per CDR3 protein. This table has 200,000 to 250,000 distinct CDR3 sequences, approximately 7.3% appearing once. This clonotype was picked up a small number of times. Its specificity is unknown. Regarding the study as a whole: It was reported that disease-linked clones were significantly enriched in matched ankylosing spondylitis synovial fluid. Roughly eight highly homologous variants made up a TCR beta motif that seemed to typify ankylosing spondylitis blood.

The receptor was derived from a male donor with ankylosing spondylitis. The chain has TRBV11-2 and TRBJ2-7; 9 nucleotides match TRBD2. The sequenced material came from blood, either unsorted or a sorted T cell fraction (not recorded which). CDR3 in amino acids: CASRGLLTSGSYEQYF. The CDR3 nucleotides are TGTGCCAGCAGGGGGTTACTTACTAGCGGGTCCTACGAGCAGTACTTC.